This T cell receptor beta chain appears in the sequencing data of a study of blood T cell repertoires in COVID-19. Study background: Whether acute or convalescent, the COVID-19 samples came from the United States, Italy and Spain. T cells, B-cell-depleted T cells, or PBMCs supplied cDNA or gDNA.

V was pared by 1 base and J by 0 bases, with 6 bases of the junction left unmatched. The length of the CDR3 is 16 residues. The germline gives CDR1 SEHNR, CDR2 FQNEAQ (reference sequence). Methods used by the authors: Reference gene primer amplification gave nucleated cell count estimates. The data were produced by immunoSEQ multiplex PCR, yet TCRdb's version contains in-frame clones alone and is incomplete. V and J calls plus clone size are reproduced from that table; the DNA served to infer D and trimming. Seen here are 310,000 or so clones, around 87% observed once, and the top ten hold around 1.4%.

This chain uses TRBV7-9 with TRBJ2-7, with 7 bases lining up with TRBD2. This TCR came from a man between 65 and 85 years old with acute or convalescent COVID-19. The sample was peripheral blood. The CDR3 nucleotides read TGTGCCAGCAGCTTAGAGTTAGCGGGTGACTCCTACGAGCAGTACTTC. Translation gives CASSLELAGDSYEQYF.